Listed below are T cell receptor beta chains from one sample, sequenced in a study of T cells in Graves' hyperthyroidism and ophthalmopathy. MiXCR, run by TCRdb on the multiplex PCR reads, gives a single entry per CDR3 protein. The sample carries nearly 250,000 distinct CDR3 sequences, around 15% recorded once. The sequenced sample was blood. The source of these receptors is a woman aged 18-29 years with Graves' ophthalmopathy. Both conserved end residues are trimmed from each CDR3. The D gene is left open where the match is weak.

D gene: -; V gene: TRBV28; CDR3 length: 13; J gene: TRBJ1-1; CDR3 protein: ASSLDTPRNTEAF
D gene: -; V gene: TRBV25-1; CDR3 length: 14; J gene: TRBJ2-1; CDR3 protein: ASSGWDGAEDNEQF
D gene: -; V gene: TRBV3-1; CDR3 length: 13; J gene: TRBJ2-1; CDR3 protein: ASSQVSGGYNEQF
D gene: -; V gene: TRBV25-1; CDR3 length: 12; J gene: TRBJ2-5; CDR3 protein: ASSNRDSGETQY
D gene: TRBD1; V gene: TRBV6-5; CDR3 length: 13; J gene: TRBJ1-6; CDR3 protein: ASSYRRTGNSPLH
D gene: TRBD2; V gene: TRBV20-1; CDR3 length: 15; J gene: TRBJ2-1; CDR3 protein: SASLAGLADLYNEQF
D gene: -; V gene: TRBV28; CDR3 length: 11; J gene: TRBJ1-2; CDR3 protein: ASSFAQTGGYT
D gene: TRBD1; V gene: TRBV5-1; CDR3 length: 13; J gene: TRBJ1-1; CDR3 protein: ASSFRGLSNTEAF
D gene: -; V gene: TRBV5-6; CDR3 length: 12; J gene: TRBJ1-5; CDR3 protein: ASSLGGADQPQH
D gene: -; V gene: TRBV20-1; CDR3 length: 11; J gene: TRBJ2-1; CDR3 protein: SANRDVYNEQF
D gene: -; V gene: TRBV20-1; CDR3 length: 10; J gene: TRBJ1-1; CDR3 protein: SAQLGAPEAF
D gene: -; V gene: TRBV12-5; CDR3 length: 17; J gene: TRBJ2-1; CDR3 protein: ASGGAGWLSDGSYNEQF
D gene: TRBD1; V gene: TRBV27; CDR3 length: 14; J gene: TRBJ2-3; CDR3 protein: ASSPGTVHSTDTQY
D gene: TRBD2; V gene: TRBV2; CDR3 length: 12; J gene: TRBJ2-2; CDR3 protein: ASTASGNTGELF
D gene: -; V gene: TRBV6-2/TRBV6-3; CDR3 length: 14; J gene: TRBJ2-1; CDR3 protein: ASSYTTGLGSNEQF
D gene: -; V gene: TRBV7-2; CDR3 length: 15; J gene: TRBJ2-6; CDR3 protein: ASSLMGRASGANVLT
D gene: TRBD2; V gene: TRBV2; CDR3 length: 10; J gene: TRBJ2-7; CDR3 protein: ASEGLAREQY
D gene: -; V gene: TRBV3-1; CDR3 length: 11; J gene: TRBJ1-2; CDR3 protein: ASSPGSYYGYT
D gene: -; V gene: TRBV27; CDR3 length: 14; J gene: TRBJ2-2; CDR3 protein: ARSLALATHTGELF
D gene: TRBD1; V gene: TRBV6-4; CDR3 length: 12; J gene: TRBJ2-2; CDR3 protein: ASSKDRAIGELF